This T cell receptor (beta chain) is drawn from a study of T cell changes during pregnancy in multiple sclerosis. Germline V gene data show CDR1 as SGHRS and CDR2 as YFSETQ. V dropped 3 bases and J dropped 4 bases, with 16 bases sitting between them. This CDR3 spans 15 amino acids. Clones were sequenced by immunoSEQ multiplex PCR, and TCRdb holds only the in-frame ones, with some missing. The data show some 60,000 clones, approximately 90% seen once. The sequence came from a female donor with multiple sclerosis, enrolled in a pregnancy study. The rearrangement joins TRBV5-1 to TRBJ1-2; D remains ambiguous. The sample here was peripheral blood, taken after pregnancy. The CDR3 sequence is CASSWSTPGGYGYTF. The CDR3 coding sequence is TGCGCCAGCAGCTGGTCAACTCCCGGCGGCTATGGCTACACCTTC.